Following are 7 T cell receptor beta chains from one sample sequenced in a study of identical twins. In TCRdb, the 5' RACE reads were re-called with MiXCR into one record per CDR3 protein. The sample consists of about 810,000 distinct CDR3 sequences, 12% of them appearing once. A further study also used this sample, focusing on yellow fever vaccine responses in identical twins.

Sequenced material: PBMCs. These receptors originate from a woman younger than 35 in good health.

Only one count was recorded for this clonotype. The J gene is TRBJ2-3, the V gene TRBV4-1; TRBD1 aligns across 7 bases. This CDR3 is built from 14 residues. CDR1 and CDR2 (germline): MGHRA, YSYEKL. Trimming at V came to 1 base and at J to 5 bases, leaving 3 bases not matched to a gene. CDR3 nucleotide sequence: TGCGCCAGCAGCCAAGGACAGGGATTAGATACGCAGTATTTT. This gives the protein CASSQGQGLDTQYF.

The chain uses TRBV27 and TRBJ2-7; 9 bases are shared with TRBD1. The germline V gene encodes CDR1 MNHEY and CDR2 SMNVEV (reference sequence). This CDR3 region has 15 residues. V gave up 5 bases and J gave up 3 bases; unmatched junction bases: 8. In DNA form, the CDR3 reads TGTGCCAGCAGTGGGATGACGACAGGGGGCTACGAGCAGTACTTC. Its protein is CASSGMTTGGYEQYF.

The J gene is TRBJ2-7, the V gene TRBV2, with D tentatively TRBD2 (7 bases). The ends were cut back, 6 bases at V and 6 bases at J, with 18 bases in the middle. Germline CDR1 is SNHLY and CDR2 is FYNNEI. The CDR3 extends over 14 amino acids. CDR3 sequence: CASRTRWGGSEQYF. In nucleotides, the CDR3 is TGTGCCAGCAGGACCCGGTGGGGGGGCAGCGAGCAGTACTTC.

In this sample, this clonotype turned up a few times. J is TRBJ1-1 and V is TRBV4-1; D is unresolved. Trimming took off 5 bases at V and 4 bases at J, with 17 bases between the two ends. This CDR3 is 15 amino acids long. In germline, CDR1 is MGHRA, CDR2 YSYEKL. CDR3 bases: TGCGCCAGCAGCTTAGAGGGTAGTCCGGGCACTGAAGCTTTCTTT. Its protein is CASSLEGSPGTEAFF.

This clonotype was counted only a few times. The rearrangement uses TRBV5-1 and TRBJ2-7; perhaps TRBD1 as D (5 bases). Germline loops: CDR1 SGHRS, CDR2 YFSETQ. CDR3 size: 14 residues. Trimming shortened V by 0 bases and J by 4 bases, and 11 bases separated the two germline ends. The CDR3 sequence: CASSLAGRVYEQYF. The CDR3 DNA reads as TGCGCCAGCAGCTTGGCGGGCAGGGTATACGAGCAGTACTTC.

This clonotype showed up just a few times. V gene TRBV12-3 or TRBV12-4 combines with J gene TRBJ2-1, with 8 bases lining up with TRBD2. CDR3 length: 14 residues. V lost 2 bases to trimming and J lost 9 bases; unmatched junction nucleotides: 6. Here the CDR3 reads CASSLTGGAREQFF. The DNA of the CDR3 is TGTGCCAGCAGTTTAACGGGAGGGGCTCGTGAGCAGTTCTTC.

This clonotype showed up many times. J is TRBJ2-7 and V is TRBV29-1, with 9 bases that match TRBD1. Germline assignment: CDR1 SQVTM and CDR2 ANQGSEA. V gave up 6 bases and J gave up 3 bases; unmatched junction bases: 6. CDR3 length equals 13 residues. The CDR3 protein is CSVGGTGSYEQYF. CDR3 DNA sequence: TGCAGCGTGGGGGGGACAGGGAGCTACGAGCAGTACTTC.